These 5 T cell receptor beta chains share one sample of origin, sequenced in a study of blood T cell repertoires in COVID-19. This table comes from immunoSEQ multiplex PCR, and its TCRdb copy is limited to in-frame clones, with some not included. This sample has hundreds of thousands of clones; around 82% occur once, and the top ten carry roughly 4.6%. The source material was peripheral blood. The origin of the receptors is an elderly woman with active or convalescent COVID-19.

This chain joins TRBV12-5 and TRBJ1-2; D is unresolved. This CDR3 is 13 amino acids long. Trimming stripped 4 bases from V and 4 bases from J, with 10 bases between. Germline assignment: CDR1 LGHNT and CDR2 FRNRAP. The CDR3, as DNA: TGTGCTAGTGGTTCAGACTCTGGCTATGGCTACACCTTC. It specifies CASGSDSGYGYTF.

V is TRBV27 and J is TRBJ2-7, with 8 bases matching TRBD1. Germline V gene lookup returns CDR1 MNHEY and CDR2 SMNVEV (reference sequence). J was trimmed by 8 bases and V by 6 bases; bases with no gene match: 15. The CDR3 has 15 amino acids. CDR3 DNA: TGTGCCAGCAGATACGACCGGACAGGGTTTGGGAAGCAGTACTTC. Its translation: CASRYDRTGFGKQYF.

The chain combines TRBV24-1 with TRBJ1-5; no definite D call. The CDR3 totals 14 residues. Trimming shortened V by 6 bases and J by 1 base, and 9 bases separated the two germline ends. From germline, CDR1 is KGHDR and CDR2 SFDVKD. CDR3 sequence reads: CATSSEASNQPQHF. CDR3 bases: TGTGCCACCAGTTCAGAGGCCAGCAATCAGCCCCAGCATTTT.

V gene TRBV7-2 combines with J gene TRBJ1-6; no definite D call. V was clipped by 8 bases and J by 7 bases, with 18 bases between them. Looked up from germline, CDR1 is SGHTA and CDR2 is FQGNSA. This CDR3 has 15 residues. CDR3 in amino acids: CASGVVLGRNSPLHF. CDR3 DNA sequence: TGTGCCAGCGGAGTTGTGTTGGGGAGGAATTCACCCCTCCACTTT.

The chain couples TRBV2 to TRBJ2-5; 7 nucleotides align to TRBD2. The CDR3 length is 15 residues. The ends lost 7 bases at V and 5 bases at J; junction bases unmatched: 13. Germline V CDR1 and CDR2: SNHLY, FYNNEI. The CDR3: CASKGPWEGAETQYF. The CDR3 coding sequence is TGTGCCAGCAAGGGCCCGTGGGAGGGAGCGGAGACCCAGTACTTC.